The clone carrying this T cell receptor beta chain has only a few counts. The ends lost 4 bases at V and 0 bases at J; junction bases unmatched: 6. This CDR3 is built from 16 residues. CDR1 and CDR2 (germline): SGHVS, FQNEAQ. This sample stems from a study of T cells in Graves' hyperthyroidism and ophthalmopathy. It was RNA transcripts that yielded the amplified TCR beta CDR3 regions. TCR CDR3 underwent first-round RT-PCR with the HTBI primer set. TCRdb fed the multiplex PCR reads into MiXCR, producing one record per CDR3 protein. The sample carries over 400,000 distinct CDR3 sequences, roughly 15% recorded once.

Source material: blood. The rearrangement links TRBV7-8 to TRBJ2-1, with 7 bases identical to TRBD1. The sequence came from a man between 18 and 35 years old with Graves' ophthalmopathy. CDR3 DNA sequence: TGTGCCAGCAGCTCCGACAGGGTGAGCTCCTACAATGAGCAGTTCTTC. Amino acids: CASSSDRVSSYNEQFF.